The 24 T cell receptor beta chains presented below share a single source sample, sequenced in a study of neurological immune-mediated disorders. A single record per CDR3 protein comes from TCRdb applying MiXCR to the 5' RACE reads. The profile shows roughly 25,000 distinct CDR3 sequences, about 6.7% of them singletons. Sequences were obtained from PBMCs. Source of these receptors: a woman between 35 and 50 years old in good health.

The table lists this clonotype with many counts. The chain uses TRBV6-5 and TRBJ2-5, with D maybe TRBD1 (6 bases). The length of the CDR3 is 11 residues. In germline, CDR1 is MNHEY, CDR2 SVGAGI. V was trimmed by 10 bases and J by 5 bases, leaving 11 bases between them. The CDR3 DNA is TGTGCCACCCAGGGGTCGGAGACCCAGTACTTC. This gives the protein CATQGSETQYF.

This clonotype was seen ten or more times. The chain uses TRBV5-1 and TRBJ2-4; D is perhaps TRBD2 (5 bases). This CDR3 spans 15 amino acids. Germline V CDR1 and CDR2: SGHRS, YFSETQ. Deletions cut 0 bases from V and 8 bases from J, with 15 bases between. The CDR3 is CASSLARAARDIQYF. The CDR3 DNA sequence: TGCGCCAGCAGCTTGGCTAGGGCAGCGCGGGACATTCAGTACTTC.

The chain links TRBV18 to TRBJ2-7; D remains unclear. V gave up 3 bases and J gave up 0 bases, with 6 bases separating them. CDR1 and CDR2 (germline): KGHSH, LQKENI. The CDR3 length is 13 residues. The CDR3: CASSPTGSYEQYF. The CDR3 region has the DNA TGTGCCAGCTCACCGACCGGCTCCTACGAGCAGTACTTC.

The sample holds many counts of this clonotype. The rearrangement links TRBV7-2 to TRBJ2-1, with D possibly called TRBD1 or TRBD2 (6 bases each). Trimming pared 0 bases from V and 5 bases from J, leaving 14 bases between. The CDR3 is 16 amino acids. Germline V lookup: CDR1 SGHTA, CDR2 FQGNSA. The CDR3 region has the DNA TGTGCCAGCAGCTTAGCGTCCAGGGGAGGCCACAATGAGCAGTTCTTC. Amino acids: CASSLASRGGHNEQFF. The variable domain in full, with the rest retrieved from reference TRBV7-2 and TRBJ2-1, is GAGVSQSPSNKVTEKGKDVELRCDPISGHTALYWYRQSLGQGLEFLIYFQGNSAPDKSGLPSDRFSAERTGGSVSTLTIQRTQQEDSAVYLCASSLASRGGHNEQFFGPGTRLTVL.

The V and J genes are TRBV11-2 and TRBJ2-1; D unclear. Germline-derived CDR1 and CDR2 are SGHAT and FQNNGV. With 1 base removed from V and 7 bases from J, the gap between germline ends came to 11 bases. This CDR3 has 14 amino acids. The CDR3 loop is CASSLGPSTNEQFF. The CDR3 DNA reads as TGTGCCAGCAGCTTAGGACCTAGTACAAATGAGCAGTTCTTC.

This clonotype was found once. The V gene is TRBV5-6, the J gene TRBJ1-5, with 7 bases that match TRBD1. The germline V gene has CDR1 SGHDT and CDR2 YYEEEE. The CDR3 has 13 amino acids. With 4 bases clipped from V and 3 bases from J, the junction kept 1 base outside the gene matches. CDR3 bases: TGTGCCAGCAGCGAGGGGGCCAATCAGCCCCAGCATTTT. Its protein is CASSEGANQPQHF.

Relative to its sample, this clonotype is medium-sized. V and J are TRBV12-3 or TRBV12-4 and TRBJ1-6, with D tentatively TRBD1 (5 bases). V lost 7 bases, J lost 12 bases, and 19 bases lay in between. The CDR3 runs 14 residues. The CDR3 loop is CASTRRLGGRPLHF. The DNA of the CDR3 is TGTGCCAGCACCCGACGTTTGGGGGGGAGACCCCTCCACTTT.

Many counts were recorded for this clonotype. The chain links TRBV4-3 to TRBJ2-2; the D is unclear. The CDR3 is made up of 18 amino acids. V was trimmed by 0 bases and J by 1 base, leaving 15 bases between them. Germline CDR1 LGHNA, CDR2 YSLEER. DNA for the CDR3: TGCGCCAGCAGCCAAGATTTTACAGCTACCGGGAACACCGGGGAGCTGTTTTTT. Protein sequence: CASSQDFTATGNTGELFF.

This chain links TRBV18 with TRBJ2-3, with unresolved D. Trimming removed 2 bases from V and 5 bases from J, with 8 bases in between. The germline CDR1 and CDR2 sequences are KGHSH and LQKENI. The CDR3 is made up of 13 amino acids. For the CDR3, the DNA is TGTGCCAGCTCACCAAGGGTGAGAGATACGCAGTATTTT. Encoded protein: CASSPRVRDTQYF.

This clonotype occurred many times. V gene TRBV5-6 combines with J gene TRBJ2-7; 7 bases are a match to TRBD1. The junction had 8 bases not matched to a gene; V was cut back by 4 bases and J by 1 base. Germline CDR1 and CDR2: SGHDT and YYEEEE. The CDR3 is 15 amino acids. The CDR3 sequence is CASSQTGRNSYEQYF. Here the CDR3 DNA reads TGTGCCAGCAGCCAGACAGGGAGAAATTCCTACGAGCAGTACTTC.

This chain connects TRBV7-8 to TRBJ1-6; possibly TRBD1 for D (5 bases). V lost 1 base, J lost 10 bases, and 11 bases lay in between. Germline CDR1 is SGHVS and CDR2 is FQNEAQ. The CDR3 spans 14 residues. The CDR3 region has the DNA TGTGCCAGCAGCTTAGACCCAGGGCGGTCACCCCTCCACTTT. It translates to CASSLDPGRSPLHF.

This clonotype was picked up many times. The rearrangement links TRBV12-3 or TRBV12-4 to TRBJ1-1; D gene unclear. Trimming cost V 5 bases and J 0 bases, with 10 bases left between them. The CDR3 covers 14 residues. CDR3 residues: CASSPTGMNTEAFF. CDR3 bases: TGTGCCAGCAGTCCGACTGGGATGAACACTGAAGCTTTCTTT.

This clonotype was seen at least ten times. This sequence may be a read error, since a much larger clone differs from it by one base. V is TRBV9 and J is TRBJ2-5; no definite D call. The germline gives CDR1 SGDLS, CDR2 YYNGEE. The CDR3 length is 13 residues. The DNA for the CDR3 is TGTGCCAACAGCGTGGGGTACCAAGAGACCCAGTACTTC. Translated, it gives CANSVGYQETQYF.

This clonotype was detected many times. Here the CDR3 DNA reads TGCGCCAGCAGCTATGGGATCGCGGGGGACGAGCAGTACTTC. It specifies CASSYGIAGDEQYF. This chain links TRBV5-1 with TRBJ2-7, with TRBD2 matching over 7 bases. CDR1 and CDR2 (germline): SGHRS, YFSETQ. The CDR3 extends over 14 amino acids. The junction had 8 bases not matched to a gene; V was cut back by 3 bases and J by 5 bases.

This clonotype was seen ten or more times. The chain carries TRBV28 and TRBJ2-1; 7 bases fit TRBD2. The CDR3 has 15 amino acids. Germline CDR1 MDHEN, CDR2 SYDVKM. Germline trimming cut 6 bases from V and 0 bases from J; bases unmatched to any gene: 5. CDR3 DNA: TGTGCCAGCAGGCTAGCGGAGAGCTCCTACAATGAGCAGTTCTTC. This gives the protein CASRLAESSYNEQFF.

This clonotype was observed many times. The V and J genes are TRBV12-3 or TRBV12-4 and TRBJ1-3; D gene unclear. The V gene lost 1 base and the J gene lost 6 bases, with 7 bases spanning the gap. The CDR3 contains 13 residues. The CDR3 protein is CASSLDRPNTIYF. The CDR3 DNA reads TGTGCCAGCAGTTTAGACAGACCAAACACCATATATTTT.

This clonotype was seen repeatedly, ten times or more. The chain uses TRBV29-1 and TRBJ2-3, with 11 bases aligning to TRBD2. CDR3 length: 17 residues. The junction had 10 bases not matched to a gene; V was cut back by 4 bases and J by 1 base. Germline CDR1 is SQVTM and CDR2 is ANQGSEA. The CDR3 DNA reads as TGCAGCGTTGTAGGTAGCGGGAGGGCCCCCCGCACAGATACGCAGTATTTT. This translates into CSVVGSGRAPRTDTQYF.

By share, this clonotype counts as medium-sized (0.01 to 0.1%). The rearrangement links TRBV5-5 to TRBJ2-3; weak D call: TRBD1 (5 bases). The CDR3 is made up of 12 amino acids. Between the trimmed V and J ends, which lost 4 bases and 5 bases, there was a span of 8 bases. Germline V gene lookup returns CDR1 SGHKS and CDR2 YYEKEE (reference sequence). The CDR3, as DNA: TGTGCCAGCAGCCTTGACAGAGATACGCAGTATTTT. Protein product: CASSLDRDTQYF.

Ten or more counts support this clonotype. The chain combines TRBV5-1 with TRBJ2-1, with 9 bases identical to TRBD2. This CDR3 region has 15 residues. After removal of 3 bases from V and 4 bases from J, the junction contained 5 bases not matched to a gene. The V gene's germline CDR1 is SGHRS and CDR2 YFSETQ. The CDR3 DNA reads TGCGCCAGCAGCTCGAGAACTAGCGGGTACAATGAGCAGTTCTTC. This gives the protein CASSSRTSGYNEQFF.

The table lists this clonotype with many counts. The rearrangement links TRBV7-6 to TRBJ1-1; possible D gene TRBD1, 5 bases. The CDR3 covers 14 residues. The V gene lost 4 bases and the J gene lost 5 bases, with 14 bases spanning the gap. Germline CDR1 SGHVS, CDR2 FNYEAQ. CDR3 sequence (DNA): TGTGCCAGCAGCTCAGACCCGGGGGGGACTGAAGCTTTCTTT. Its translation is CASSSDPGGTEAFF.

There are many counts of this clonotype. The chain links TRBV29-1 to TRBJ1-1; D is possibly TRBD1 (5 bases). This CDR3 spans 12 amino acids. V was trimmed by 4 bases and J by 4 bases, leaving 10 bases between them. Germline V gene lookup returns CDR1 SQVTM and CDR2 ANQGSEA. Here the CDR3 reads CSVVGRTTEAFF. The CDR3 DNA follows: TGCAGCGTTGTGGGGCGGACCACTGAAGCTTTCTTT.

There are many counts of this clonotype. The chain uses TRBV20-1 and TRBJ2-7; 8 bases map to TRBD2. V trimming: 2 bases; J trimming: 0 bases; junction bases outside the gene matches: 6. The CDR3 runs 15 residues. Germline CDR1 reads DFQATT; CDR2 reads SNEGSKA (reference sequence). The CDR3 DNA sequence: TGCAGTGCTAGACCTCCCCTAGCGGGCTCCTACGAGCAGTACTTC. This codes for CSARPPLAGSYEQYF.

Judged by abundance, this clonotype is medium-sized (0.01 to 0.1%). The rearrangement joins TRBV20-1 to TRBJ1-4; no clear D gene. The CDR3 contains 16 residues. CDR1 DFQATT and CDR2 SNEGSKA come from the germline V gene (reference sequence). With 4 bases removed from V and 8 bases from J, the gap between germline ends came to 23 bases. CDR3 nucleotides: TGCAGTGCTAACACACCGGGCGCGGGAGGCGGGGAAAAACTGTTTTTT. The encoded protein is CSANTPGAGGGEKLFF.

Many counts were recorded for this clonotype. The CDR3 spells CSAARLAGDQETQYF. The DNA of the CDR3 is TGCAGTGCCGCCCGACTAGCGGGAGACCAAGAGACCCAGTACTTC. The V and J genes are TRBV20-1 and TRBJ2-5; 12 bases match TRBD2. Germline loops: CDR1 DFQATT, CDR2 SNEGSKA (reference sequence). The ends lost 6 bases at V and 0 bases at J; junction bases unmatched: 5. The CDR3 covers 15 residues.